This T cell receptor beta chain was observed in a study of T cell changes during pregnancy in multiple sclerosis (dated by TCRdb to between 2018 and 2021). General notes on the study: The study looked at changes in the T cell repertoire across pregnancy in women with multiple sclerosis.

The cysteine opens and the phenylalanine closes a CDR3 of 14 amino acids. Just CDR3 DNA is preserved here, 42 bases in frame from base 1. As to this clone: It has no known antigen specificity. Per-nucleotide qualities are absent, and no much larger clonotype sits a single base away.

Libraries were prepared through the immunoSEQ multiplex PCR assay. TCRdb limited this immuneACCESS table to in-frame rearrangements with V and J called. A share of clones is missing; checked studies link under half to unresolved V genes, and the rest is unexplained. The sample table contains 36,000 or so clones; only one count was recorded for over 80% of them. The ten largest account for less than 1.5% of the sample. The chain couples TRBV21-1 to TRBJ2-5; the table gives TRBD1 as D, unverified against the DNA. TRBV21-1 is listed as a pseudogene. Input material: PBMCs (not recorded whether the cells were cultured). This TCR was recovered from a female donor with multiple sclerosis, enrolled in a pregnancy study. The CDR3 protein: CASRRVQGRETQYF. The nucleotide sequence reads as follows: TGTGCCAGCAGACGAGTTCAGGGGCGGGAGACCCAGTACTTC.